One sample yielded the 26 T cell receptor beta chains listed below, sequenced in a study of T cell responses to AZD1222 COVID-19 vaccine. Clones were sequenced by immunoSEQ multiplex PCR, and TCRdb holds only the in-frame ones, with some missing. Of tens of thousands of clones in the sample, about 83% were seen once. The input for sequencing was peripheral blood, taken on day 0 of AZD1222 vaccination. These receptors all stem from an adult in good health.

J is TRBJ2-1 and V is TRBV13, with D maybe TRBD2 (6 bases). Trimming pared 0 bases from V and 7 bases from J, leaving 10 bases between. The CDR3 is 14 amino acids. Per the germline V gene, CDR1 is PRHDT and CDR2 is FYEKMQ (reference sequence). This CDR3 reads CASSLGKGGNEQFF. CDR3 nucleotide sequence: TGTGCCAGCAGCTTAGGCAAAGGAGGGAATGAGCAGTTCTTC.

The CDR3 spells CASRTGVFPTDTQYF. CDR3 bases: TGTGCCAGCAGGACAGGGGTCTTCCCAACAGATACGCAGTATTTT. The genes are TRBV6-5 and TRBJ2-3, with 8 bases aligning to TRBD1. Germline V gene data show CDR1 as MNHEY and CDR2 as SVGAGI. V lost 6 bases, J lost 3 bases, and 8 bases stayed unmatched. There are 15 residues in the CDR3.

This clone was seen a single time. The rearrangement uses TRBV10-3 and TRBJ1-5; D gene uncertain. This CDR3 is 13 amino acids long. The ends were cut back, 3 bases at V and 5 bases at J, with 8 bases in the middle. The germline gives CDR1 ENHRY, CDR2 SYGVKD. The CDR3 DNA reads as TGTGCCATCAGTGAAAGGATTGATCAGCCCCAGCATTTT. This gives the protein CAISERIDQPQHF.

The chain combines TRBV6-5 with TRBJ2-1, with TRBD2 identical over 13 bases. The V segment lost 6 bases and the J segment 6 bases; nucleotides outside the gene matches: 5. This CDR3 is 15 amino acids long. Germline-derived CDR1 and CDR2 are MNHEY and SVGAGI. The CDR3 DNA follows: TGTGCCAGCAGCCAACTAGCGGGGGGGCCCAATGAGCAGTTCTTC. Its translation is CASSQLAGGPNEQFF.

The genes are TRBV4-3 and TRBJ2-3, with TRBD1 identical over 8 bases. CDR3 length: 16 amino acids. CDR1 is LGHNA, CDR2 YSLEER, per germline. V was pared by 3 bases and J by 6 bases, with 11 bases of the junction left unmatched. The chain's CDR3 is CASSHYYQGAKDTQYF. In nucleotides, the CDR3 is TGCGCCAGCAGCCACTACTATCAGGGGGCGAAGGATACGCAGTATTTT.

The rearrangement joins TRBV5-4 to TRBJ1-6, with D hard to call. The CDR3 covers 15 residues. Germline values: CDR1 SGHNT, CDR2 YYREEE (reference sequence). V was trimmed by 1 base and J by 6 bases, leaving 11 bases between them. DNA for the CDR3: TGTGCCAGCAGCTTGACCTCGTCGACTAATTCACCCCTCCACTTT. Amino acid sequence: CASSLTSSTNSPLHF.

The chain is built from TRBV2 and TRBJ2-2, with 7 bases that match TRBD1. The CDR3 totals 16 residues. Trimming cost V 7 bases and J 0 bases; bases outside gene matches: 8. From germline, CDR1 is SNHLY and CDR2 FYNNEI. The CDR3 is CASTTGTVANTGELFF. CDR3 coding DNA: TGTGCCAGCACCACTGGGACAGTCGCGAACACCGGGGAGCTGTTTTTT.

The V gene is TRBV4-1, the J gene TRBJ2-7; D not resolved. This CDR3 spans 13 amino acids. V was trimmed by 4 bases and J by 3 bases, leaving 10 bases between them. The germline V gene encodes CDR1 MGHRA and CDR2 YSYEKL. The CDR3 loop reads CASSPWSDYEQYF. CDR3 sequence (DNA): TGCGCCAGCAGCCCCTGGTCAGACTACGAGCAGTACTTC.

This clone was seen only once. V gene TRBV6-5 combines with J gene TRBJ2-1, with TRBD1 matching 8 bases. The CDR3 is 15 amino acids. Losses at the gene ends were 2 bases for V and 5 bases for J; bases not matched to a gene: 5. CDR1 MNHEY and CDR2 SVGAGI come from the germline V gene. CDR3 sequence reads: CASSYGQGQNNEQFF. For the CDR3, the DNA is TGTGCCAGCAGTTACGGACAGGGTCAAAACAATGAGCAGTTCTTC.

This clone has a single count. The genes are TRBV29-1 and TRBJ2-7; D is undetermined. The V and J ends lost 1 base and 0 bases respectively, with 7 bases between them. Germline values: CDR1 SQVTM, CDR2 ANQGSEA. The CDR3 has 13 amino acids. The CDR3 spells CSVEGGDSYEQYF. The CDR3 DNA reads TGCAGCGTTGAAGGTGGGGACTCCTACGAGCAGTACTTC.

The chain combines TRBV9 with TRBJ2-7; D may correspond to TRBD1 or TRBD2 (6 bases each). Trimming removed 0 bases at V and 3 bases at J, with 19 bases between. Germline assignment: CDR1 SGDLS and CDR2 YYNGEE. This CDR3 spans 17 amino acids. The CDR3, as DNA: TGTGCCAGCAGCGTAGAGGGGGGCACTGCCTATGGCTACGAGCAGTACTTC. Its translation: CASSVEGGTAYGYEQYF.

This chain connects TRBV6-2 or TRBV6-3 to TRBJ2-7; a weak D match, TRBD1 (6 bases). V was clipped by 2 bases and J by 0 bases, with 17 bases between them. Germline loops: CDR1 MNHEY, CDR2 SVGEGT. The CDR3 covers 17 residues. In DNA, the CDR3 is TGTGCCAGCAGTTACCGGACCGACAGGACCTACTCCTACGAGCAGTACTTC. This encodes CASSYRTDRTYSYEQYF.

This chain uses TRBV19 with TRBJ1-4, with D perhaps TRBD1 (5 bases). V was pared by 10 bases and J by 3 bases, with 15 bases between. The CDR3 has 14 residues. Germline V gene data show CDR1 as LNHDA and CDR2 as SQIVND (reference sequence). In DNA, the CDR3 is TGTGCCACTAGGACAAAAAGATCTAATGAAAAACTGTTTTTT. Translating gives CATRTKRSNEKLFF.

This clone occurred once. The chain is built from TRBV2 and TRBJ1-4; D remains ambiguous. CDR3 length: 15 amino acids. Germline V CDR1 and CDR2: SNHLY, FYNNEI. Deletions cut 4 bases from V and 0 bases from J, with 9 bases between. Written as DNA, the CDR3 is TGTGCCAGCAGTGGATCGCAAGCAACTAATGAAAAACTGTTTTTT. The encoded protein is CASSGSQATNEKLFF.

The gene calls are TRBV3-1 (or the pseudogene TRBV3-2) and TRBJ1-2; 8 nucleotides agree with TRBD1. In germline, CDR1 is LGHDT, CDR2 YNNKEL (reference sequence). Unmatched junction bases numbered 4, after V lost 0 bases and J lost 4 bases. The CDR3 loop spans 15 amino acids. CDR3 sequence (DNA): TGTGCCAGCAGCCAAGATCCAGGGGGCTTCTATGGCTACACCTTC. Amino acids: CASSQDPGGFYGYTF.

The chain recombines TRBV5-6 with TRBJ2-6; weak D call: TRBD2 (6 bases). Germline V gives CDR1 SGHDT, CDR2 YYEEEE. V lost 3 bases and J 3 bases, leaving 13 bases between the germline ends. This CDR3 has 16 amino acids. The CDR3 sequence is CASSWAPGDGANVLTF. CDR3 in DNA: TGTGCCAGCAGCTGGGCGCCGGGGGATGGGGCCAACGTCCTGACTTTC.

The rearrangement links TRBV19 to TRBJ1-4; D call uncertain. Deletions cut 0 bases from V and 2 bases from J, with 7 bases between. Germline V gives CDR1 LNHDA, CDR2 SQIVND (reference sequence). The CDR3 is 15 amino acids. CDR3 residues: CASSIDGETNEKLFF. Written as DNA, the CDR3 is TGTGCCAGTAGTATAGACGGGGAGACTAATGAAAAACTGTTTTTT. The full variable domain, rest sourced from reference TRBV19 and TRBJ1-4, is DGGITQSPKYLFRKEGQNVTLSCEQNLNHDAMYWYRQDPGQGLRLIYYSQIVNDFQKGDIAEGYSVSREKKESFPLTVTSAQKNPTAFYLCASSIDGETNEKLFFGSGTQLSVL.

J is TRBJ1-5 and V is TRBV2; D call uncertain. The germline V and J ends were trimmed by 11 bases and 7 bases, with 18 bases remaining between them. This CDR3 is built from 13 residues. Germline-derived CDR1 and CDR2 are SNHLY and FYNNEI. The CDR3 spells CAGIRSLGQPQHF. The CDR3 nucleotides read TGTGCCGGCATACGGTCTCTAGGGCAGCCCCAGCATTTT.

The chain recombines TRBV6-5 with TRBJ1-5, with TRBD1 identical over 9 bases. J gave up 9 bases and V 10 bases, and 10 bases lay outside the gene matches. CDR3 size: 13 residues. CDR1 and CDR2 from the germline V gene are MNHEY and SVGAGI. CDR3 region: CATGGQGPLPQHF. The CDR3 DNA reads as TGTGCCACAGGAGGACAGGGGCCTTTGCCCCAGCATTTT.

This sequence joins TRBV30 and TRBJ2-1; tentatively, D is TRBD1 (6 bases). V lost 4 bases and J lost 1, with 11 bases in between. Germline loops: CDR1 GTSNPN, CDR2 SVGIG (reference sequence). CDR3 length: 14 amino acids. In DNA, the CDR3 is TGTGCCTGGAAGTTACAGGGATCCTACAATGAGCAGTTCTTC. It encodes CAWKLQGSYNEQFF.

The chain is built from TRBV14 and TRBJ1-5; D ambiguous. The CDR3 is made up of 18 amino acids. Germline V gene lookup returns CDR1 SGHDN and CDR2 FVKESK. V lost 0 bases, J lost 3 bases, and 18 bases lay in between. CDR3 DNA: TGTGCCAGCAGCCAAGATAGAAGGCGTCGAGGGAACAATCAGCCCCAGCATTTT. It translates to CASSQDRRRRGNNQPQHF.

The chain combines TRBV29-1 with TRBJ2-3; D is ambiguous. CDR1 and CDR2 (germline): SQVTM, ANQGSEA. The CDR3 length is 8 residues. The CDR3 bases are TGCAACACAGATACGCAGTATTTT. Protein sequence: CNTDTQYF.

This chain connects TRBV28 to TRBJ1-4; a weak D match, TRBD1 (6 bases). The CDR3 loop spans 16 amino acids. Trimming left V 6 bases short and J 8 bases short, with 22 bases between. Per the germline V gene, CDR1 is MDHEN and CDR2 is SYDVKM. The CDR3 DNA reads TGTGCCAGCAGCCCGGGGGAGAACAGGGCAAGAGAAAAACTGTTTTTT. Residues: CASSPGENRAREKLFF.

This chain uses TRBV7-8 with TRBJ2-5; 8 positions match TRBD2. The length of the CDR3 is 16 residues. The V segment lost 3 bases and the J segment 4 bases; nucleotides outside the gene matches: 10. Germline V gives CDR1 SGHVS, CDR2 FQNEAQ. CDR3 coding DNA: TGTGCCAGCAGCTTTTGGCGAGCGGGGGCCCGAGAGACCCAGTACTTC. Amino acid sequence: CASSFWRAGARETQYF.

The chain recombines TRBV6-5 with TRBJ2-3, with D tentatively TRBD2 (6 bases). The germline CDR1 and CDR2 sequences are MNHEY and SVGAGI. V lost 5 bases, J lost 2 bases, and 11 bases lay in between. This CDR3 spans 14 amino acids. CDR3 residues: CASSSRDFTDTQYF. CDR3 DNA: TGTGCCAGCAGTAGCCGGGACTTCACAGATACGCAGTATTTT.

This clone was counted between two and nine times. V is TRBV5-6 and J is TRBJ1-6; D unresolved. CDR3 length equals 14 residues. The V gene's germline CDR1 is SGHDT and CDR2 YYEEEE. V was pared by 2 bases and J by 8 bases, with 11 bases between. CDR3 sequence: CASSLPRTDSPLHF. The DNA of the CDR3 is TGTGCCAGCAGCTTACCACGGACCGATTCACCCCTCCACTTT.